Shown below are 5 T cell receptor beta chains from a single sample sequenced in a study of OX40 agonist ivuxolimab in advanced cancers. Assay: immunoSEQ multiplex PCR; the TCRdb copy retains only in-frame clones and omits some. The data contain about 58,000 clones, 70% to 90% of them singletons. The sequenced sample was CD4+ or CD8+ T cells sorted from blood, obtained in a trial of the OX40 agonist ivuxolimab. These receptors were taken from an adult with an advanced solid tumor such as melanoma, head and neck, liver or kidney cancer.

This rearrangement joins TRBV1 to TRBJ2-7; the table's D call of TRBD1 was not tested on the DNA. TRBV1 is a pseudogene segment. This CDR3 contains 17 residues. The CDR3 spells CTSSQDWDKGKSYEQYF. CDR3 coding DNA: TGCACCAGCAGCCAAGATTGGGACAAGGGGAAATCCTACGAGCAGTACTTC.

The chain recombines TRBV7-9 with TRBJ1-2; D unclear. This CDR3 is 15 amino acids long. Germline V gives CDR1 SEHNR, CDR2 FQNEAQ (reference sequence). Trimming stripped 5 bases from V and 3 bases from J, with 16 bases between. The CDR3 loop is CASSPRGGEDYGYTF. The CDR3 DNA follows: TGTGCCAGCAGCCCCCGGGGTGGGGAGGACTATGGCTACACCTTC.

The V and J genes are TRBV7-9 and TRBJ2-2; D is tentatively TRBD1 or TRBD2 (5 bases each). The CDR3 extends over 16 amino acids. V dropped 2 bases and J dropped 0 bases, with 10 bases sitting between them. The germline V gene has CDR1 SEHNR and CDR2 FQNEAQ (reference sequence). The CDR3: CASSLSGPSNTGELFF. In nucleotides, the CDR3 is TGTGCCAGCAGCTTATCGGGGCCCTCGAACACCGGGGAGCTGTTTTTT.

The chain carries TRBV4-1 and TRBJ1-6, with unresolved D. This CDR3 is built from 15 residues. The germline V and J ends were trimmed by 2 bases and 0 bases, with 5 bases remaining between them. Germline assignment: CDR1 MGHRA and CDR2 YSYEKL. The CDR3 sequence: CASSQLSSYNSPLHF. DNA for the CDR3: TGCGCCAGCAGCCAATTGAGCTCCTATAATTCACCCCTCCACTTT.

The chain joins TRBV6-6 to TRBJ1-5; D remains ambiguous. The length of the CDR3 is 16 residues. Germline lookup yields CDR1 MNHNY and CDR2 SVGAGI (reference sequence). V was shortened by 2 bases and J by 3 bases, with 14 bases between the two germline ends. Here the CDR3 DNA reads TGTGCCAGCAGTTACCGGGCATTGGCGGCCAATCAGCCCCAGCATTTT. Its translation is CASSYRALAANQPQHF.